One TCR beta chain is described in this entry. Its antigen remains unknown. This sample stems from a study of CXCR3-negative and CXCR3-positive naive CD8 T cells. Study in general: Roughly 1.5 +/- 0.3 million TRB reads came from each library, giving some 140 million in total. Study-wide points: Whereas both naive subsets had comparably high diversity, memory CD8+ cells had much lower diversity. Naive CXCR3-negative cells resembled naive CXCR3-positive cells in TRBV-TRBJ usage; memory cells differed. TRB CDR3s of CXCR3-positive naive cells were more hydrophobic than those of CXCR3-negative naive cells.

Carrying UMI labels, the TRB cDNA libraries were prepared through 5' RACE. From its re-call of the 5' RACE reads, TCRdb lists each CDR3 protein once, without DNA. This table holds under 85,000 distinct CDR3 sequences. The CDR3 loop spans 13 amino acids. Germline V CDR1 and CDR2: SGHVS, FNYEAQ. The CD45RO-CCR7+CD27+CD95- phenotype denoted naive CD8+ T cells. The rearrangement uses TRBV7-6 and TRBJ2-5; TCRdb calls TRBD2, which cannot be checked without DNA. What was sequenced was naive CXCR3+ CD8+ T cells from blood. The subset is: CD45RO-CCR7+CD27+CD95- naive CD8+ T cells expressing CXCR3 (TNR3+). This sequence originates from a human donor in good health. Some clones in this sample may be carry-over from other donors' samples. The CDR3 sequence is CASRQTSGETQYF.